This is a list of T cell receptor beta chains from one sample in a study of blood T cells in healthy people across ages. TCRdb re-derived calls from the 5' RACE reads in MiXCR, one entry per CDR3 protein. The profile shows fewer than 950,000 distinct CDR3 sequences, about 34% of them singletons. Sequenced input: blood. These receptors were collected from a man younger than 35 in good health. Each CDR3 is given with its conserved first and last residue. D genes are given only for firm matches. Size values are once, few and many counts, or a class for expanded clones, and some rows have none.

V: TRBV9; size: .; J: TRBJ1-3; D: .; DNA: TGTGCCAGCAACGAGTCACCGTCTGGAAACACCATATATTTT; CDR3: CASNESPSGNTIYF
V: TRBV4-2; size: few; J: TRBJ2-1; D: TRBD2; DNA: TGTGCCAGCAGCCAAGAAGGCGGACTAGCGGACTCCTACAATGAGCAGTTCTTC; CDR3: CASSQEGGLADSYNEQFF
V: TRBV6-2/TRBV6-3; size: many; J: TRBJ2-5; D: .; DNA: TGTGCCAGCAGTTACGGGGGAAGTGAAGAGACCCAGTACTTC; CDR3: CASSYGGSEETQYF
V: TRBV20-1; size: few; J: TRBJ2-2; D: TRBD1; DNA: TGCAGTGCTAGAGAAAAACAGGGGCTAAACACCGGGGAGCTGTTTTTT; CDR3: CSAREKQGLNTGELFF
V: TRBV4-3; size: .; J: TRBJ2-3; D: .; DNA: TGCGCCAGCAGCCAAGCCCATATTGACCGCACAGAGACGCAGTATTTT; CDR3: CASSQAHIDRTETQYF
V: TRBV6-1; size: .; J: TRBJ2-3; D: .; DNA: TGTGCCAGCAGCCGGGACTTCCCCCGGGGCCGCACAGATACGCAGTATTTT; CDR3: CASSRDFPRGRTDTQYF
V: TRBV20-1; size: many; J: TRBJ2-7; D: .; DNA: TGCAGTGCTAGAGGGACCGCAAATACCTACGAGCAGTACTTC; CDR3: CSARGTANTYEQYF
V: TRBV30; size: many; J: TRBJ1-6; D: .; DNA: TGTGCCTGGAGTGTACGCAGTAATTCACCCCTCCACTTT; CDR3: CAWSVRSNSPLHF
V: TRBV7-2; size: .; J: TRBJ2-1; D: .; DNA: TGTGCCAGCAGCTTCCCGCTCAGCGGCGGGACGTTGAATGAGCAGTTCTTC; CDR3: CASSFPLSGGTLNEQFF
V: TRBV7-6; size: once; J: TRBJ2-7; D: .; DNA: TGTGCCAGCAGTCTAAAGGGCGGCGAACCCTTCTACGAGCAGTACTTC; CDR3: CASSLKGGEPFYEQYF
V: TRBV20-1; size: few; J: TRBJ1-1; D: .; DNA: TGCAGTGCCCCACTACTCGGGGGCACTGAAGCTTTCTTT; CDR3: CSAPLLGGTEAFF
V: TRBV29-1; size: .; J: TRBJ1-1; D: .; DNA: TGCAGCGTTGGGGATGCCACTGAAGCTTTCTTT; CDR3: CSVGDATEAFF
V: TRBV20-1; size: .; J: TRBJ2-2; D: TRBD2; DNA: TGCAGTGCAAGGACTAGCGGGGCCACCGGGGAGCTGTTTTTT; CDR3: CSARTSGATGELFF
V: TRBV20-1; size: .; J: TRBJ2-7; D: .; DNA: TGCAGTGCTAGTCGCCCCTCGGCGTTCCAAGAGGCCCAGTACTTC; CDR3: CSASRPSAFQEAQYF
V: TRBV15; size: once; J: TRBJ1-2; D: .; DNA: TGTGCCGCCAGCAGAGCGGGCCCTTCCGGCTACACCTTC; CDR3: CAASRAGPSGYTF
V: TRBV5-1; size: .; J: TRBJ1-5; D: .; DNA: TGCGCCAGCCGATTAGAAGATACACAGCATTTT; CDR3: CASRLEDTQHF
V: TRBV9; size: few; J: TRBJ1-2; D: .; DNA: TGTGCCAGCAGCACCACCTCGCGCGGGGATGGCTACACCTTC; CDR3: CASSTTSRGDGYTF
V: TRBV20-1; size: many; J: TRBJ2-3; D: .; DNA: TGCAGTGCTAGAATTAGGGCCGAAGCGGAGGTGGAAACAGATACGCAGTATTTT; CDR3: CSARIRAEAEVETDTQYF
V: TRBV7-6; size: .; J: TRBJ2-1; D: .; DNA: TGTGCCAGCAGCTTAGTACCCGAGAGCAATGAGCAGTTCTTC; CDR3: CASSLVPESNEQFF
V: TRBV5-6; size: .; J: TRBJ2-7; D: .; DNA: TGTGCCAGCAGCTTTGCTGGGTCCTACAATGAGCAGTACTTC; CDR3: CASSFAGSYNEQYF
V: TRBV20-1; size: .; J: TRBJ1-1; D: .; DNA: TGCAGTGCTAGAATATGGGGGGCCGGGGACACTGAAGCTTTCTTT; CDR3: CSARIWGAGDTEAFF
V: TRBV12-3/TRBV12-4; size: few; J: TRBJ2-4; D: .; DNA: TGTGCCAGCAGTTCCATACTAACGGGTCCCAAAAACATTCAGTACTTC; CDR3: CASSSILTGPKNIQYF
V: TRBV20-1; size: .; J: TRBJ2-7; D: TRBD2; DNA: TGCAGTGCTACCACCAGCGGGGGGGCCCAGAATGAGCAGTACTTC; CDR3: CSATTSGGAQNEQYF
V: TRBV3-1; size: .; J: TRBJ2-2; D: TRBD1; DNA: TGTGCCAGCAGCCCGCAGGGGGCGAGCACCGGGGAGCTGTTTTTT; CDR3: CASSPQGASTGELFF
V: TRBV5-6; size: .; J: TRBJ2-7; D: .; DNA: TGTGCCAGCAGCTTGTATGGAACAGGGCAACGCTACGAGCAGTACTTC; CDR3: CASSLYGTGQRYEQYF
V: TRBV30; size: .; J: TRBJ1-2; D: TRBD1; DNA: TGTGCCTGGAGTGCAGGGGGCGGTGGCTACACCTTC; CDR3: CAWSAGGGGYTF
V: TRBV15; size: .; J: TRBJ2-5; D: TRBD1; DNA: TGTGCCACCAGCAGAGAAGGTGTACTTAGCTCAGGGGGAGAGACCCAGTACTTC; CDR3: CATSREGVLSSGGETQYF
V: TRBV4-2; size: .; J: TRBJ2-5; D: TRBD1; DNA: TGTGCCAGCAGCCAAAATCCCGGGACAGGGAAGGCCTTGGGGCCCAAATGGTGGACCCAGTACTTC; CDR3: CASSQNPGTGKALGPKWWTQYF
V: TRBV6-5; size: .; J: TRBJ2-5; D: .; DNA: TGTGCCAGCAGAGGGACCAAGGGAGGACTCGGGACCCAGTACTTC; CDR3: CASRGTKGGLGTQYF
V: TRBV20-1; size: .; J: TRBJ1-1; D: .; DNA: TGCAGTGCTAGAGACGGCATTAACACTGAAGCTTTCTTT; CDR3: CSARDGINTEAFF
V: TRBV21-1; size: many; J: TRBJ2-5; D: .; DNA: TGTGCCAGCAGCCAGCGGACAGGGCACGGTTACAATGAGCAGTACTTC; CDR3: CASSQRTGHGYNEQYF
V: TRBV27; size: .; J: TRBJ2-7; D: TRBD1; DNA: TGTGCCAGCAGTCCGCGACAGGGGCGGGAGCAGTACTTC; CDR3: CASSPRQGREQYF
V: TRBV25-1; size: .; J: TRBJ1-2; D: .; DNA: TGTGCCAGCAGCGGGGGCGCTAGTTATGGCTACACCTTC; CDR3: CASSGGASYGYTF
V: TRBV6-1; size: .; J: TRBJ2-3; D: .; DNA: TGTGCCAGCAGTGGAAGACAGGACGCAGATACGCAGTATTTT; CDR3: CASSGRQDADTQYF
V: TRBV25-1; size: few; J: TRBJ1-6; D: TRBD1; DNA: TGTGCCAGCAGTGAGCCGGGACAGATCAATTCACCCCTCCACTTT; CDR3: CASSEPGQINSPLHF
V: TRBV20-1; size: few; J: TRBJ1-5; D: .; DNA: TGCAGCCAACTGGGGGGGGGTTTAGCCCAGCATTTT; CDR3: CSQLGGGLAQHF
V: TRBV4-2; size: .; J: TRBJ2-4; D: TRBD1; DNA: TGTGCCAGCAGCCAGGGGACAGGGACGATAGCCAAAAACATTCAGTACTTC; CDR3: CASSQGTGTIAKNIQYF
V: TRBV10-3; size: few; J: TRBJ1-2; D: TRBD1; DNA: TGTGCCATCAGGGGGGACAGTGGAAACTATGGCTACACCTTC; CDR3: CAIRGDSGNYGYTF
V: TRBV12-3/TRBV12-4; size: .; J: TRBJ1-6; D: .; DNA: TGTGCCAGCAGTTTTGAGACGAATTCACCCCTCCACTTT; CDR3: CASSFETNSPLHF
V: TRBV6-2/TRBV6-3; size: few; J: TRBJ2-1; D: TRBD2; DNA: TGTGCCAGCAGTCTGCGGGGGGATTACAATGAGCAGTTCTTC; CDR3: CASSLRGDYNEQFF
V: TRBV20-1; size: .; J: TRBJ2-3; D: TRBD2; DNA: TGCAGTGCTAGAAGGGGACTAGACAACACAGATACGCAGTATTTT; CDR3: CSARRGLDNTDTQYF
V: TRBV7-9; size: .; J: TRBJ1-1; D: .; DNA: TGTGCCAGCAGTCCAACACCTCGTGGGGCTGAAGCTTTCTTT; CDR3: CASSPTPRGAEAFF
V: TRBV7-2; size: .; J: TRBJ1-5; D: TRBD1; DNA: TGTGCCAGCAGCTTAGGGACAGGGGCGGGACAGCCCCAGCATTTT; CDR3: CASSLGTGAGQPQHF
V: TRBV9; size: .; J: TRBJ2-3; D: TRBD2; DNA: TGTGTCAGCAGCGTAGATATGAGCGGGGGGATAGATACGCAGTATTTT; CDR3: CVSSVDMSGGIDTQYF
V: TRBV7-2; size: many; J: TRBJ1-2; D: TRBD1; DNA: TGTGCCAGCAGCTTGTCCAGGGGGGAACCAAACTATGGCTACACCTTC; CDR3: CASSLSRGEPNYGYTF
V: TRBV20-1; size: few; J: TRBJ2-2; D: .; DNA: TGCAGTGCTAGAGATACCCGGCAGAGTAACACCGGGGAGCTGTTTTTT; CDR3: CSARDTRQSNTGELFF
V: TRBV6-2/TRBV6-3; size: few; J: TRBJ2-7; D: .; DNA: TGTGCCAGCAGGCAGGCGGGATCTAGCTACGAGCAGTACTTC; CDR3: CASRQAGSSYEQYF
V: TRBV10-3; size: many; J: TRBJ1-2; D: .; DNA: TGTGCCATCAGTGACCCGGATTGGGGGGTTTACTATGGCTACACCTTC; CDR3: CAISDPDWGVYYGYTF
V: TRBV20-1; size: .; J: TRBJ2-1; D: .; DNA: TGCAGTGCTAGAGATGGACAGGAGCAGTTCTTC; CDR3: CSARDGQEQFF
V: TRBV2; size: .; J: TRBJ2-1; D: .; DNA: TGTGCCAGCAGTCCTGGGCCGGTTCGACACGATGAGCAGTTCTTC; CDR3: CASSPGPVRHDEQFF
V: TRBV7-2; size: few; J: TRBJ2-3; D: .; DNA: TGTGCCAGCAGCTTAGCGGTGGATGCTAGCACAGATACGCAGTATTTT; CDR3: CASSLAVDASTDTQYF
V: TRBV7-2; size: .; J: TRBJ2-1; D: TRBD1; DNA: TGTGCCAGCAGCACGGGACAGATCCACAATGAGCAGTTCTTC; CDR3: CASSTGQIHNEQFF
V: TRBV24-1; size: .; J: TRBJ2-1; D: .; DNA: TGTGCCACCAGTGACTTAGGACAGAGAGGGAAAGGTGAGCAGTTCTTC; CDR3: CATSDLGQRGKGEQFF